These 14 T cell receptor beta chains were sequenced from one sample in a study of blood T cell repertoires in COVID-19. This table comes from immunoSEQ multiplex PCR, and its TCRdb copy is limited to in-frame clones, with some not included. Among tens of thousands of clones listed, approximately 86% were seen once. Sequences were obtained from peripheral blood. The receptors were gathered from a man aged 40-49 years with COVID-19, enrolled during active disease.

The V call is TRBV2, the J call TRBJ2-5; 7 bases fit TRBD2. Trimming cost V 4 bases and J 5 bases; bases outside gene matches: 7. Germline CDR1 SNHLY, CDR2 FYNNEI. This CDR3 region has 14 residues. The CDR3: CASSGLAEVETQYF. The CDR3 nucleotides read TGTGCCAGCAGTGGGCTAGCGGAAGTGGAGACCCAGTACTTC.

The chain uses TRBV28 and TRBJ2-1, with 7 positions matching TRBD2. Trimming removed 4 bases from V and 3 bases from J; junction bases left unmatched: 6. The CDR3 runs 15 residues. Germline assignment: CDR1 MDHEN and CDR2 SYDVKM. Here the CDR3 reads CASSSSGIDYNEQFF. The CDR3 region has the DNA TGTGCCAGCAGTTCAAGCGGGATTGACTACAATGAGCAGTTCTTC.

The chain employs TRBV6-7 and TRBJ1-4, with unresolved D. TRBV6-7 is noted as an ORF with a role that remains uncertain. The length of the CDR3 is 17 residues. V was trimmed by 1 base and J by 4 bases, leaving 16 bases between them. The CDR3 region is CASSYYFDSGDNEKLFF. DNA of the CDR3: TGTGCCAGCAGTTACTACTTTGACTCTGGAGATAATGAAAAACTGTTTTTT.

The chain is built from TRBV7-9 and TRBJ2-7; 8 bases fit TRBD2. The length of the CDR3 is 13 residues. V gave up 8 bases and J gave up 1 base; unmatched junction bases: 4. The germline V gene encodes CDR1 SEHNR and CDR2 FQNEAQ (reference sequence). The CDR3 coding sequence is TGTGCCAGCGCGGCGGGGGGATCCTACGAGCAGTACTTC. Translated, it gives CASAAGGSYEQYF.

The chain joins TRBV5-6 to TRBJ2-7, with 9 bases aligning to TRBD2. The CDR3 loop spans 16 amino acids. With V trimmed by 2 bases and J by 3 bases, 9 bases remained unmatched. Looked up from germline, CDR1 is SGHDT and CDR2 is YYEEEE. CDR3 nucleotide sequence: TGTGCCAGCAGCTTAGGGGCTAGCGGGGTTATCTACGAGCAGTACTTC. Residues: CASSLGASGVIYEQYF.

This clone has just one count. V is TRBV5-6 and J is TRBJ2-2; 12 positions agree with TRBD2. CDR1 is SGHDT and CDR2 is YYEEEE in the germline V gene. J was trimmed by 7 bases and V by 2 bases; bases with no gene match: 6. CDR3 length: 16 residues. The CDR3 DNA reads TGTGCCAGCAGCTTTCCTAGCGGGGGGGCAGTCGGGGAGCTGTTTTTT. Amino acid sequence: CASSFPSGGAVGELFF.

The chain carries TRBV29-1 and TRBJ2-5; D possibly corresponds to TRBD2 (5 bases). The CDR3 is 15 amino acids. The germline CDR1 and CDR2 sequences are SQVTM and ANQGSEA. V dropped 6 bases and J dropped 5 bases, with 22 bases sitting between them. The CDR3 coding sequence is TGCAGCGTCCTACCGAGGGCCAGTCTTGTGGAGACCCAGTACTTC. It codes for CSVLPRASLVETQYF.

V is TRBV2 and J is TRBJ1-2; D is undetermined. This CDR3 has 13 amino acids. From germline, CDR1 is SNHLY and CDR2 FYNNEI. V lost 6 bases and J 4 bases, leaving 12 bases between the germline ends. The DNA for the CDR3 is TGTGCCAGCAGACAAGAAATTCTCTATGGCTACACCTTC. Translated: CASRQEILYGYTF.

The CDR3 sequence is CASSARDRINNEQFF. The DNA for the CDR3 is TGTGCCAGTAGCGCCCGGGACAGGATAAACAATGAGCAGTTCTTC. The chain is built from TRBV19 and TRBJ2-1; 8 nucleotides agree with TRBD1. The CDR3 runs to 15 residues. With V trimmed by 6 bases and J by 5 bases, 9 bases remained unmatched. CDR1 and CDR2 (germline): LNHDA, SQIVND (reference sequence).

V and J are TRBV18 and TRBJ2-7, with 8 nucleotides matching TRBD2. With 4 bases clipped from V and 4 bases from J, the junction kept 3 bases outside the gene matches. In germline, CDR1 is KGHSH, CDR2 LQKENI. The length of the CDR3 is 13 residues. The CDR3 reads CASSLGGGYEQYF. In nucleotides, the CDR3 is TGTGCCAGCTCACTCGGGGGGGGGTACGAGCAGTACTTC.

This chain links TRBV6-5 with TRBJ1-6; possible D gene TRBD1, 5 bases. Germline lookup yields CDR1 MNHEY and CDR2 SVGAGI. With 2 bases removed from V and 7 bases from J, the gap between germline ends came to 9 bases. The CDR3 is 14 amino acids. The CDR3 region is CASSYGGSNSPLHF. CDR3 bases: TGTGCCAGCAGTTACGGGGGGAGCAATTCACCCCTCCACTTT.

The chain is built from TRBV10-2 and TRBJ2-3, with D possibly matching TRBD1 (5 bases). The V end lost 3 bases, the J end lost 4 bases, and 11 bases lay between the germline ends. Germline CDR1 is WSHSY and CDR2 is SAAADI. The CDR3 consists of 14 residues. CDR3 in amino acids: CASSDGAAPDTQYF. CDR3 nucleotide sequence: TGCGCCAGCAGTGATGGGGCAGCCCCAGATACGCAGTATTTT.

This clone has a handful of counts. This chain links TRBV6-5 with TRBJ1-2; D gene uncertain. This CDR3 comprises 14 residues. Trimming removed 6 bases at V and 2 bases at J, with 13 bases between. The germline gives CDR1 MNHEY, CDR2 SVGAGI. CDR3 in DNA: TGTGCCAGCAGCCCGGGAGGTCACAACTATGGCTACACCTTC. Translating gives CASSPGGHNYGYTF.

The V and J genes are TRBV10-3 and TRBJ1-6; D possibly corresponds to TRBD1 (6 bases). Germline CDR1 and CDR2: ENHRY and SYGVKD. The length of the CDR3 is 14 residues. With 10 bases removed from V and 7 bases from J, the gap between germline ends came to 17 bases. The CDR3 coding sequence is TGTGCCACGGAAAAGGGGGAATCCAATTCACCCCTCCACTTT. Translation gives CATEKGESNSPLHF.